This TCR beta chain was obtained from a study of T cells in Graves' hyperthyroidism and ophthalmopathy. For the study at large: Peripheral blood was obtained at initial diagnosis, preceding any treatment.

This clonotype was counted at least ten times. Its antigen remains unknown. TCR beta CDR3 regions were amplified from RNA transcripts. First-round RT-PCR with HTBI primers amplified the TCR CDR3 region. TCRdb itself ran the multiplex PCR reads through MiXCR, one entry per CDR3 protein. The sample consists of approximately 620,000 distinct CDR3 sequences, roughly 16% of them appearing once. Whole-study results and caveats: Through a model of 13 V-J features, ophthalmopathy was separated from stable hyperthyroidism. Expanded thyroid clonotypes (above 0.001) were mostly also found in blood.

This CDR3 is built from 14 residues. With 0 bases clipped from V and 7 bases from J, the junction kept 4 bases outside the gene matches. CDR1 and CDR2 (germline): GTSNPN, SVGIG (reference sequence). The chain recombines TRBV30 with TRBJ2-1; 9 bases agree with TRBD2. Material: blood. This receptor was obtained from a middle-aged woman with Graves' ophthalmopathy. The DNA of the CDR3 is TGTGCCTGGAGTGTCGCGGGGGGGCGGAATGAGCAGTTCTTC. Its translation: CAWSVAGGRNEQFF.